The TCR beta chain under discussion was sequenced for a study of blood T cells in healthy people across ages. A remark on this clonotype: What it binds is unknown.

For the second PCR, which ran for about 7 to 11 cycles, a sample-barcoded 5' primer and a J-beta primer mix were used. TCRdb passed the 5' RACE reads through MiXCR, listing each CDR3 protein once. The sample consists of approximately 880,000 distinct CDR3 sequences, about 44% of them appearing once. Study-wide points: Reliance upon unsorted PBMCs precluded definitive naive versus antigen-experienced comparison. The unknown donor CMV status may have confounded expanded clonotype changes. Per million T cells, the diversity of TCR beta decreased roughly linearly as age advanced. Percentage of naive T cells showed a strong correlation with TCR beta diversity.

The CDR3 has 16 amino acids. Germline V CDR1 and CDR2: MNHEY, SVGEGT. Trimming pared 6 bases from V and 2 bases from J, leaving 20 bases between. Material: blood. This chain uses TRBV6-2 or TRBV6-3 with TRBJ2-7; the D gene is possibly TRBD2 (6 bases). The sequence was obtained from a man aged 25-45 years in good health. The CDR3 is CASRKGLDTTPYEQYF. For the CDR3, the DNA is TGTGCCAGCAGGAAGGGACTCGACACGACCCCCTACGAGCAGTACTTC.